The clone carrying this T cell receptor beta chain was recorded many times. Its specificity is not known. The CDR3 covers 14 residues. Trimming shortened V by 0 bases and J by 4 bases, and 7 bases separated the two germline ends. Germline CDR1 and CDR2: MNHEY and SVGAGI. The sample is drawn from a study of identical twins. Whole-study findings and limits: A lower insertion count was a feature of abundant cord blood beta clonotypes, with no such feature in memory repertoires. The authors noted that invariant MAIT and iNKT cells could partly confound zero-insertion analyses.

TCRdb independently ran MiXCR on the 5' RACE reads; one entry per CDR3 protein. The sample contains around 670,000 distinct CDR3 sequences, less than 7% of which appear only once. The TCR was taken from a man in his late teens or twenties in good health. The chain joins TRBV6-5 to TRBJ1-5; D uncertain. The sample was naive T cells sorted from blood. The CDR3 DNA reads TGTGCCAGCAGTTACTCGAGAGGAAATCAGCCCCAGCATTTT. Translating gives CASSYSRGNQPQHF.